These T cell receptor beta chains were read from a single sample in a study of T cell responses to AZD1222 COVID-19 vaccine. Repertoires were generated with immunoSEQ multiplex PCR, while TCRdb's copy carries only in-frame clones and drops some. The sample shows 95,000 to 150,000 clones, approximately 85% of them seen only once. Sequenced material: peripheral blood, taken on day 0 of AZD1222 vaccination. Receptors originate from an adult in good health. Each CDR3 is given with its conserved first and last residue. The D gene is left open where the match is weak. Clone size appears in some rows only: once, few, many, or a class for an expanded clone.

TRBJ1-4 | . | TRBV2 | . | TGTGCCAGCAGTTCAGACACCCCAACTAATGAAAAACTGTTTTTT | CASSSDTPTNEKLFF
TRBJ1-2 | TRBD1 | TRBV7-9 | once | TGTGCCAGCAGCTTAACGGGGACAGGGGAGGGCTATGGCTACACCTTC | CASSLTGTGEGYGYTF
TRBJ1-2 | . | TRBV30 | . | TGTGCCTGGACACGGGAGGATAACTATGGCTACACCTTC | CAWTREDNYGYTF
TRBJ1-1 | . | TRBV5-1 | . | TGCGCCAGCAGGATCCAAGTGGAGACTGAAGCTTTCTTT | CASRIQVETEAFF
TRBJ2-1 | TRBD2 | TRBV2 | . | TGTGCCAGCAGTTTCGCCGCGGGGGGCTACAATGAGCAGTTCTTC | CASSFAAGGYNEQFF
TRBJ2-3 | TRBD1 | TRBV6-5 | . | TGTGCCACCCAGGGGGCGCGCCCAGATACGCAGTATTTT | CATQGARPDTQYF
TRBJ1-6 | . | TRBV23-1 | . | TGCGCCAGCGCAACCTCGGTATCCCTCCACTTT | CASATSVSLHF
TRBJ2-1 | TRBD2 | TRBV20-1 | . | TGCAGTGCCAGTACTAGCGGGGGGCTTGATGGGCAGTTCTTC | CSASTSGGLDGQFF
TRBJ1-5 | TRBD1 | TRBV7-2 | . | TGTGCCAGCAGCCCGGGGACAGGGGTTTCTGGAAATCAGCCCCAGCATTTT | CASSPGTGVSGNQPQHF
TRBJ2-1 | . | TRBV21-1 | . | TGTGCCAGCAGCAGACATTGGGAGGATGAGCAGTTCTTC | CASSRHWEDEQFF
TRBJ1-4 | . | TRBV18 | . | TGTGCCAGCTCCCGCGACGGTCAAGGTGAAAAACTGTTTTTT | CASSRDGQGEKLFF
TRBJ1-5 | . | TRBV28 | . | TGTGCCAGCAGTGCCCTGGAGCAGCCCCAGCATTTT | CASSALEQPQHF
TRBJ1-6 | . | TRBV3-1/TRBV3-2 | . | TGTGCCAGCAGCCAAGGCGATTCACCCCTCCACTTT | CASSQGDSPLHF
TRBJ1-1 | . | TRBV7-9 | . | TGTGCCAGCAGCTTATCAGTACAGGGCTTACTTAACACTGAAGCTTTCTTT | CASSLSVQGLLNTEAFF
TRBJ2-7 | TRBD1 | TRBV28 | . | TGTGCCAGCAGTTTTACCGGCCGGGACAGGAGGTCCTACGAGCAGTACTTC | CASSFTGRDRRSYEQYF
TRBJ1-2 | . | TRBV12-3/TRBV12-4 | . | TGTGCCAGCAGCCCAGACTGGGGAGGTGGCTACACCTTC | CASSPDWGGGYTF
TRBJ1-2 | . | TRBV7-2 | . | TGTGCCAGCACCCTACAGGGAGTTGCGTTTGGCTACACCTTC | CASTLQGVAFGYTF
TRBJ1-5 | . | TRBV29-1 | . | TGCAGCGTGGGGGAAGGGGGGCGTCAGCCCCAGCATTTT | CSVGEGGRQPQHF
TRBJ1-4 | . | TRBV2 | . | TGTGCCACCTCTCTCCAGGGGCGATCTAATGAAAAACTGTTTTTT | CATSLQGRSNEKLFF
TRBJ1-2 | . | TRBV7-9 | . | TGTGCCAGCAGCACTACACCAGGCTACACCTTC | CASSTTPGYTF
TRBJ1-1 | TRBD1 | TRBV11-2 | . | TGTGCCAGCCAGACAGGGGGAGAACGAACTGAAGCTTTCTTT | CASQTGGERTEAFF
TRBJ1-1 | . | TRBV28 | . | TGTGCCAGCAGTTTTACCATCCTCTCGGGGCCCCCGCTGAACACTGAAGCTTTCTTT | CASSFTILSGPPLNTEAFF
TRBJ1-5 | . | TRBV12-5 | . | TGTGCTAGTGGTTTGGTCGCCGGGGGTAGCAATCAGCCCCAGCATTTT | CASGLVAGGSNQPQHF
TRBJ2-7 | TRBD1 | TRBV13 | . | TGTGCCAGCAGCCGATCCGGGACAGTGGACTACGAGCAGTACTTC | CASSRSGTVDYEQYF
TRBJ1-1 | . | TRBV7-6 | . | TGTGCCAGCAGCTTAGGACGGGACGCAAAGGACACTGAAGCTTTCTTT | CASSLGRDAKDTEAFF
TRBJ1-1 | . | TRBV6-2/TRBV6-3 | . | TGTGCCAGCAGTTACCGATCTTTTGCCGAGAGAGCTTTCTTT | CASSYRSFAERAFF
TRBJ1-3 | . | TRBV5-4 | . | TGTGCCAGCAGCCTCGAAAGGGTTGGAAACACCATATATTTT | CASSLERVGNTIYF
TRBJ1-2 | TRBD1 | TRBV28 | . | TGTGCCAGCAGACGAGTGGGAACAGGGGTGAAAGACTATGGCTACACCTTC | CASRRVGTGVKDYGYTF
TRBJ1-1 | TRBD1 | TRBV5-4 | once | TGTGCCAGCAGCTTGGATTTAGGACAGGGGAACACTGAAGCTTTCTTT | CASSLDLGQGNTEAFF
TRBJ1-2 | . | TRBV19 | few | TGTGCCAGTAGTGAAAGGGATGGCTACACCTTC | CASSERDGYTF
TRBJ1-5 | . | TRBV5-1 | . | TGCGCCAGCAGTCCGGGACCCCCTAGCAATCAGCCCCAGCATTTT | CASSPGPPSNQPQHF
TRBJ2-1 | TRBD2 | TRBV10-3 | . | TGTGCCTCGCGTCGGGGGGATGAGCAGTTCTTC | CASRRGDEQFF
TRBJ1-3 | . | TRBV11-3 | . | TGTGCCAGCAGCCCTCGGGACACATCATTACCCTCTGGAAACACCATATATTTT | CASSPRDTSLPSGNTIYF
TRBJ2-7 | . | TRBV7-7 | . | TGTGCTAGCAGCTTAGGTCGGGCGAAGCAATACTTC | CASSLGRAKQYF
TRBJ1-6 | TRBD1 | TRBV6-5 | . | TGTGCCAGCAGTCTCGGACAGGCGGGTTCACCCCTCCACTTT | CASSLGQAGSPLHF
TRBJ2-3 | TRBD1 | TRBV3-1/TRBV3-2 | . | TGTGCCAGCAGCTGGACAGGGGTCACAGATACGCAGTATTTT | CASSWTGVTDTQYF
TRBJ2-2 | TRBD1 | TRBV7-2 | . | TGTGCCAGCAGCGCACAGGGGGCCGGGGAGCTGTTTTTT | CASSAQGAGELFF
TRBJ2-3 | . | TRBV7-8 | few | TGTGCCAGCAGCTTATGGGGGGGCGCGGGTGATACGCAGTATTTT | CASSLWGGAGDTQYF
TRBJ1-3 | . | TRBV12-3/TRBV12-4 | . | TGTGCCAGCAGTTTAACGAACACCATATATTTT | CASSLTNTIYF
TRBJ2-7 | . | TRBV7-2 | . | TGTGCCAGCACCCAACGGAAGAACTACGAGCAGTACTTC | CASTQRKNYEQYF
TRBJ2-2 | . | TRBV2 | . | TGTGCCAGCACGCCACGGGTAGACACCGGGGAGCTGTTTTTT | CASTPRVDTGELFF
TRBJ2-3 | . | TRBV20-1 | once | TGCAGTGCTAGTGGGGACCGTGCCACAGATACGCAGTATTTT | CSASGDRATDTQYF
TRBJ2-1 | . | TRBV19 | . | TGTGCCAGTAGTAGCCCCCATAGCTCCTACAATGAGCAGTTCTTC | CASSSPHSSYNEQFF
TRBJ1-1 | . | TRBV6-1 | . | TGTGCCAGCAGTGAGAACCAGGTGAACACTGAAGCTTTCTTT | CASSENQVNTEAFF
TRBJ2-2 | TRBD1 | TRBV18 | . | TGTGCCAGCTCACCGGGACAGGGGCCCGGGGAGCTGTTTTTT | CASSPGQGPGELFF
TRBJ1-5 | . | TRBV19 | . | TGTGCCAGTAGTATAGATCACGGGGTCGGATGGTCTAGCAATCAGCCCCAGCATTTT | CASSIDHGVGWSSNQPQHF
TRBJ1-1 | . | TRBV12-3/TRBV12-4 | . | TGTGCCAGCAGTTTAAAGGGTTATACTGAAGCTTTCTTT | CASSLKGYTEAFF
TRBJ1-4 | . | TRBV28 | few | TGTGCCAGCATCTCCCAGGGGACAACTAATGAAAAACTGTTTTTT | CASISQGTTNEKLFF